This TCR beta chain was sequenced for a study of blood T cells in healthy people across ages. Study-wide findings and caveats: Expanded clonotype changes were possibly confounded by unknown donor CMV status.

PCR was performed a second time for about 7 to 11 cycles using a sample-barcoded 5' primer and a J-beta primer mix. All cDNA molecules were each tagged by a template-switch adaptor with 12 random nucleotides. TCRdb passed the 5' RACE reads through MiXCR, listing each CDR3 protein once. The profile shows hundreds of thousands of distinct CDR3 sequences, around 46% of them singletons. Regarding this clonotype: The target antigen is unknown.

The germline gives CDR1 SNHLY, CDR2 FYNNEI. Trimming cost V 4 bases and J 0 bases, with 11 bases left between them. The CDR3 is 15 residues long. The sample was blood. The source is a man aged 25 to 40 in good health. The chain couples TRBV2 to TRBJ2-3; D is possibly TRBD2 (5 bases). CDR3 nucleotide sequence: TGTGCCAGCAGTGCCGCCAGGACTAGCACAGATACGCAGTATTTT. The encoded protein is CASSAARTSTDTQYF.